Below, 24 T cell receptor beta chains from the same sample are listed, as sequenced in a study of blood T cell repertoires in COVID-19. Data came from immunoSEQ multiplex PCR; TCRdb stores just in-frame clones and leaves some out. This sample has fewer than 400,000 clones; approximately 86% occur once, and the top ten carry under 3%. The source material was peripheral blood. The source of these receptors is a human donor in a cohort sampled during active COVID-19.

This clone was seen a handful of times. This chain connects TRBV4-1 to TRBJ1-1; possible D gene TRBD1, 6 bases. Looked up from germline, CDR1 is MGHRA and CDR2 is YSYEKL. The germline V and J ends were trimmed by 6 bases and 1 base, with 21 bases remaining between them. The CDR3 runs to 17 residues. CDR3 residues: CASSHFPYGTPNTEAFF. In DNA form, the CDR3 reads TGCGCCAGCAGTCATTTTCCCTACGGGACACCGAACACTGAAGCTTTCTTT.

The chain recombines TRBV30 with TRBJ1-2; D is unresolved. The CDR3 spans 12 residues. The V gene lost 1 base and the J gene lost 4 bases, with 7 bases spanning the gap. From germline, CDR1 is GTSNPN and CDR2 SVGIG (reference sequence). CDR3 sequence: CAWSGQIYGYTF. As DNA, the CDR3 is TGTGCCTGGAGTGGTCAAATCTATGGCTACACCTTC.

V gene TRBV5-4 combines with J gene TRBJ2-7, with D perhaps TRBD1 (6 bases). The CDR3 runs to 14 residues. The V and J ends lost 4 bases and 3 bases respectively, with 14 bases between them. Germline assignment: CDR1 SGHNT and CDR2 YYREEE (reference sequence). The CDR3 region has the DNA TGTGCCAGCAGCCCGGGACACGTGAACTACGAGCAGTACTTC. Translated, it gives CASSPGHVNYEQYF.

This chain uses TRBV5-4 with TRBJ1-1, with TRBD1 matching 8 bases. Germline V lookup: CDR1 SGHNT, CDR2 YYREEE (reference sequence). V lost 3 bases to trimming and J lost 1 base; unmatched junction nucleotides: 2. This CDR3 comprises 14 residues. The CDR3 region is CASSSTGGNTEAFF. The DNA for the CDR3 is TGTGCCAGCAGCTCAACAGGGGGGAACACTGAAGCTTTCTTT.

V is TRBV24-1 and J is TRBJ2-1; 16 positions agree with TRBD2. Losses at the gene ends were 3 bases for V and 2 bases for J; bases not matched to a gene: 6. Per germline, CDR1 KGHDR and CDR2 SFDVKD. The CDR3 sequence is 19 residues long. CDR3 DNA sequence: TGTGCCACCAGTGATACAGGGACTAGCGGGAGGGCCGCCTACAATGAGCAGTTCTTC. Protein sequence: CATSDTGTSGRAAYNEQFF.

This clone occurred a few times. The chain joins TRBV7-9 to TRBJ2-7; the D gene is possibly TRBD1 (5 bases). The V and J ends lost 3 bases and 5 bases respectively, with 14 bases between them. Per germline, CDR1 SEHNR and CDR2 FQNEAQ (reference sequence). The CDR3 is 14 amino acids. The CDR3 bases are TGTGCCAGCAGCTTGATCGCAGGGTGGGACGAGCAGTACTTC. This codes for CASSLIAGWDEQYF.

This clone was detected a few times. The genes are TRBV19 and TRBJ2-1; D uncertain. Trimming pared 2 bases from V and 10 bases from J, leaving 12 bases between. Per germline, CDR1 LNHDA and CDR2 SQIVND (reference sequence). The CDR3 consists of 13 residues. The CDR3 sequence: CASSIRESAEQFF. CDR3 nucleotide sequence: TGTGCCAGTAGTATACGCGAGAGCGCCGAGCAGTTCTTC.

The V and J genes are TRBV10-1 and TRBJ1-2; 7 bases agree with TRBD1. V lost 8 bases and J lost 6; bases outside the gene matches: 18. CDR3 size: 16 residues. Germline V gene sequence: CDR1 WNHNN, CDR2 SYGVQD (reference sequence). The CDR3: CASGYPDRVFTDGYTF. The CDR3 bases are TGCGCCAGCGGATACCCAGACAGGGTATTTACGGATGGCTACACCTTC.

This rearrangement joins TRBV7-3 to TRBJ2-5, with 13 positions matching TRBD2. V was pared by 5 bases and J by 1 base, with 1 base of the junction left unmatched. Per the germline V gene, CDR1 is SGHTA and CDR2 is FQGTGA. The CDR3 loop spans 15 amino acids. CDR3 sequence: CASSRTSGSQETQYF. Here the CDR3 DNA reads TGTGCCAGCAGCCGGACTAGCGGGAGCCAAGAGACCCAGTACTTC.

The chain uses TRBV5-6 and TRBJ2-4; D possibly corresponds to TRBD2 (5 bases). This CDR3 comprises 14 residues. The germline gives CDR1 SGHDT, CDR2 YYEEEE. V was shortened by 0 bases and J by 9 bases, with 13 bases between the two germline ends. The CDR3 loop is CASSLASGLGIQYF. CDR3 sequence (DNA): TGTGCCAGCAGCTTGGCTTCGGGATTGGGCATTCAGTACTTC.

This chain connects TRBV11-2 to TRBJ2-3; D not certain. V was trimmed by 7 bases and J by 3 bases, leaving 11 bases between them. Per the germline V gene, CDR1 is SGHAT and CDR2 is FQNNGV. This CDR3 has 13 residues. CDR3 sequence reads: CASTFSRTDTQYF. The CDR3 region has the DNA TGTGCCAGCACCTTCTCCAGGACAGATACGCAGTATTTT.

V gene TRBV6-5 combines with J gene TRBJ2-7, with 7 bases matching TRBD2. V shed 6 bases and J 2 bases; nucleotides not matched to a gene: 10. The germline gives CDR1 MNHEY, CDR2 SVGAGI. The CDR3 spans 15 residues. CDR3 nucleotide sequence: TGTGCCAGCAGCCCCACGACGGGGGGAACCTACGAGCAGTACTTC. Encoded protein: CASSPTTGGTYEQYF.

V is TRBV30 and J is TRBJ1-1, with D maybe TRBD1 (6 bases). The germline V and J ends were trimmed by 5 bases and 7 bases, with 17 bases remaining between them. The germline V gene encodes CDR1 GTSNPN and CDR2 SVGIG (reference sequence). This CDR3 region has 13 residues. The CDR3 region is CAWGYRVRVEAFF. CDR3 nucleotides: TGTGCCTGGGGCTACAGGGTCAGGGTTGAAGCTTTCTTT.

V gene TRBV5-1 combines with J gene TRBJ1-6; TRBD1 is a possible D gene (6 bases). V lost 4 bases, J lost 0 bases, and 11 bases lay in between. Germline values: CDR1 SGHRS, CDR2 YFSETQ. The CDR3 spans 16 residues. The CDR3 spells CASSITGSSYNSPLHF. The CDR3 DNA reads TGCGCCAGCAGCATTACAGGGAGCTCCTATAATTCACCCCTCCACTTT. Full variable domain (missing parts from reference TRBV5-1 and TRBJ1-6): KAGVTQTPRYLIKTRGQQVTLSCSPISGHRSVSWYQQTPGQGLQFLFEYFSETQRNKGNFPGRFSGRQFSNSRSEMNVSTLELGDSALYLCASSITGSSYNSPLHFGNGTRLTVT.

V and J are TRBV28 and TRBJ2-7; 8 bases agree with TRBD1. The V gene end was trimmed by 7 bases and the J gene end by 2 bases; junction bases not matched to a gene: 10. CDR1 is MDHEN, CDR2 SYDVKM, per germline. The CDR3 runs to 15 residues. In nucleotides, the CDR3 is TGTGCCAGCACTACCCCGGGACAGGCAACCTACGAGCAGTACTTC. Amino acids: CASTTPGQATYEQYF.

CDR3 sequence: CASSFKTGGRTDTQYF. DNA of the CDR3: TGTGCCAGCAGCTTTAAGACAGGGGGCCGGACAGATACGCAGTATTTT. V and J are TRBV5-4 and TRBJ2-3; TRBD1 agrees at 10 bases. The CDR3 totals 16 residues. Germline V gene lookup returns CDR1 SGHNT and CDR2 YYREEE (reference sequence). The ends lost 2 bases at V and 3 bases at J; junction bases unmatched: 6.

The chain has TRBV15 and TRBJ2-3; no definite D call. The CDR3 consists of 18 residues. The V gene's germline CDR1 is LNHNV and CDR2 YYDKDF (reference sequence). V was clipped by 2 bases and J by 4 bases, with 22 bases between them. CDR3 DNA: TGTGCCACCAGCAGATACCCTTGGAGTACCGGGTCTGCAGATACGCAGTATTTT. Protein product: CATSRYPWSTGSADTQYF.

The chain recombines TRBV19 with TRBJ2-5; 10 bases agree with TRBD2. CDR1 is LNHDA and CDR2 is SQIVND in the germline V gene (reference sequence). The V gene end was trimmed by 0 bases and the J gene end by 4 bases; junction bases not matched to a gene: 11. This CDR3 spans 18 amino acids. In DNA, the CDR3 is TGTGCCAGTAGTATAGATTCGCCCGGGGTAGCGGGAGGAGAGACCCAGTACTTC. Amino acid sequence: CASSIDSPGVAGGETQYF.

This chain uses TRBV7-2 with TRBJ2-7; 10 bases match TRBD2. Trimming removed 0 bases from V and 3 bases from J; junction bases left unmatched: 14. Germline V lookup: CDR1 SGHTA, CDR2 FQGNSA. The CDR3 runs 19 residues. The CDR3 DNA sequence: TGTGCCAGCAGCTTAGCGACTAGCGGGTGGGATCGGATGGTCTACGAGCAGTACTTC. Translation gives CASSLATSGWDRMVYEQYF.

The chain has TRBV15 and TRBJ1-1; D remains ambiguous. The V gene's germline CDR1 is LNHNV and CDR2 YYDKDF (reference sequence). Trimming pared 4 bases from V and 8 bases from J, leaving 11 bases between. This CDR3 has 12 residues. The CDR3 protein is CATSISGIEAFF. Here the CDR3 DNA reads TGTGCCACCAGCATCTCCGGGATCGAAGCTTTCTTT.

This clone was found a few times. The CDR3 region is CAWTSRRGQGAYGYTF. As DNA, the CDR3 is TGTGCCTGGACCTCCCGTCGGGGACAGGGGGCTTATGGCTACACCTTC. This sequence joins TRBV30 and TRBJ1-2; TRBD1 agrees at 12 bases. V was clipped by 4 bases and J by 5 bases; unmatched bases: 11. There are 16 residues in the CDR3. In germline, CDR1 is GTSNPN, CDR2 SVGIG (reference sequence).

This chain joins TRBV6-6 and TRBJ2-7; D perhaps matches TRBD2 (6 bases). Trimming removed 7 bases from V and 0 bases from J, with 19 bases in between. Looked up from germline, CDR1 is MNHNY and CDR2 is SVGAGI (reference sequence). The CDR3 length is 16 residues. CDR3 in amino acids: CASKDLGGKSSYEQYF. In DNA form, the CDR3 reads TGTGCCAGCAAAGACCTGGGCGGGAAGAGCTCCTACGAGCAGTACTTC.

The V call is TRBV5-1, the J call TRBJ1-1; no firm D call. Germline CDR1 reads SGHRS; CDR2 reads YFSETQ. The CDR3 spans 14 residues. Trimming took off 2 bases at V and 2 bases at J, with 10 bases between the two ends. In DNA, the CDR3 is TGCGCCAGCAGCTTCGACACCAGCAACACTGAAGCTTTCTTT. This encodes CASSFDTSNTEAFF.

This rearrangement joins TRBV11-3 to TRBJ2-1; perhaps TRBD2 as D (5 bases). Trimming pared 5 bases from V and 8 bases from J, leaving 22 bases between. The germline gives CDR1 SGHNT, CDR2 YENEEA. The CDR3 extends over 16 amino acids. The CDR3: CASSREGPALRDEQFF. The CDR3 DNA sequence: TGTGCCAGCAGCAGAGAGGGCCCCGCCCTTCGGGATGAGCAGTTCTTC.